A single T cell receptor beta chain is shown here with its context. There are a few counts of this clone. Its antigen target is currently unknown. The sample holds no much larger clone one base away, and base qualities are not on file. The CDR3 covers 15 residues, taking in both the cysteine and the phenylalanine. CDR3 DNA is the only sequence kept; it has 45 bases, read in frame from the first base. In light of the paper, this sample's time point label describes: baseline before first vaccination. Reading the label with the study, this specimen's treatment or condition is: meningococcal conjugate vaccine given as trial control. Vaccinee samples were obtained from the UK trials COV001 and COV002, which included a single-blind randomized controlled phase 2/3 trial of AZD1222 (ChAdOx1 nCoV-19) in healthy adults. For TCRbeta chain sequencing, PBMC samples were collected from trial participants at day 0 and at day 28 after the second dose.

The data stem from a study of T cell responses to AZD1222 COVID-19 vaccine (dated by TCRdb to 2020 to 2023). As for the study more broadly: TCR sequencing was performed for more than 230 trial participants, of whom about 200 were given two doses of AZD1222 and around 25 were given two doses of MenACWY control vaccine. Trial participants were enrolled by age into 18-55, 56-69 and 70-plus year subgroups, with 148, 28 and 57 TCR-sequenced participants respectively.

Points the paper makes about the study in general: The whole spike protein was spanned by vaccine-associated CD4 TCRs, and dominant responses were seen in regions 160-218 and 743-854. Participants were mostly white British, with more females than males. The authors suggested clonal diversity may have been underestimated. After two AZD1222 doses, spike-specific TCR breadth and depth were significantly higher than at day 0 and than in MenACWY recipients. The 56-69-year group was small, and its depth increase did not reach significance, likely because of low power. Because no day 14 peak-response samples were available, repertoires were characterized only after the peak T cell response. Epitopes outside the regions mutated in the B.1.351 and B.1.1.7 variants were reportedly recognized by nearly half of the unique spike-specific TCRs. Conclusions about previously exposed vaccinees are limited, since just 5 or 6 AZD1222 recipients were seropositive for SARS-CoV-2 at baseline.

The CDR3 regions of human TCRbeta chains were subjected to immunosequencing. As for the authors' bioinformatics: TCRs in the repertoires were compared against a reference library of SARS-CoV-2-specific TCRs that had been generated with the MIRA antigen-specificity platform. Breadth was defined as the fraction of unique TCRs that were SARS-CoV-2-associated. Depth was defined as the fraction of total T cells that were SARS-CoV-2-associated. Using the MIRA data, each spike-specific TCR was assigned both to the spike region to which the TCR was reactive and to a CD4 or CD8 class. Log10-transformed breadth and depth values were compared by one-way ANOVA with Sidak's multiple comparisons tests. The table comes from immuneACCESS by way of TCRdb, which keeps in-frame sequences with V and J called. Part of the clones is missing from these tables; in studies checked, under half for an unresolved V gene and the rest for unknown reasons. V and J calls and clone size come straight from that table; D and trimming were deduced from the DNA. For this sample the table gives tens of thousands of clones, of which around 90% were detected only once. The top ten clones comprise roughly 5.5% of the sample.

The specimen comprised peripheral blood, sampled on day 0 of MenACWY control vaccination. This clonotype originated in an adult in good health. The chain is assembled from TRBV21-1 and TRBJ1-2; the D segment call TRBD1 is taken from the table without a DNA check. TRBV21-1 is deemed a pseudogene. The CDR3 region reads CASSTRDRGGVGYTF. The DNA is TGTGCCAGCAGCACCCGGGACAGGGGAGGGGTCGGCTACACCTTC.